Below are 16 T cell receptor beta chains sequenced from a single sample in a study of identical twins. In TCRdb, the 5' RACE reads were re-called with MiXCR into one record per CDR3 protein. The sample lists about 240,000 distinct CDR3 sequences; roughly 7.5% were seen once. These sequences were also reported in another study, on yellow fever vaccine responses in identical twins.

The sequencing input was CD8+ T cells sorted from blood. The origin of the receptors is a woman younger than 35 in good health.

This clonotype occurred many times. This chain joins TRBV27 and TRBJ1-1; 9 bases map to TRBD1. The germline V gene encodes CDR1 MNHEY and CDR2 SMNVEV (reference sequence). The trim removed 4 bases at V and 6 bases at J, leaving 3 bases unmatched. This CDR3 spans 13 amino acids. CDR3: CASSYGTGPEAFF. CDR3 nucleotide sequence: TGTGCCAGCAGTTATGGGACAGGGCCTGAAGCTTTCTTT.

This chain links TRBV2 with TRBJ1-1; 10 bases map to TRBD1. This CDR3 spans 17 amino acids. The germline V gene has CDR1 SNHLY and CDR2 FYNNEI. Unmatched junction bases numbered 10, after V lost 6 bases and J lost 0 bases. Written as DNA, the CDR3 is TGTGCCAGCAGAACGAATCTCGGGACAGGGGTGAACACTGAAGCTTTCTTT. It specifies CASRTNLGTGVNTEAFF.

This clonotype appeared many times. V is TRBV24-1 and J is TRBJ2-7, with TRBD2 identical over 9 bases. This CDR3 spans 15 amino acids. The J segment lost 2 bases and the V segment lost 3 bases, leaving 4 bases of the junction unmatched. Germline V gene data show CDR1 as KGHDR and CDR2 as SFDVKD. This CDR3 reads CATSDPTSGTYEQYF. CDR3 bases: TGTGCCACCAGTGATCCGACTAGCGGAACCTACGAGCAGTACTTC.

This chain uses TRBV20-1 with TRBJ2-4, with TRBD2 matching over 13 bases. The V gene end was trimmed by 6 bases and the J gene end by 1 base; junction bases not matched to a gene: 9. The CDR3 consists of 17 residues. CDR1 is DFQATT, CDR2 SNEGSKA, per germline (reference sequence). CDR3 sequence reads: CSAGLAGEGGAKNIQYF. The DNA for the CDR3 is TGCAGTGCAGGACTAGCGGGAGAAGGGGGGGCCAAAAACATTCAGTACTTC.

The chain is built from TRBV5-1 and TRBJ2-7, with 8 positions matching TRBD1. Germline lookup yields CDR1 SGHRS and CDR2 YFSETQ. V lost 0 bases to trimming and J lost 7 bases; unmatched junction nucleotides: 6. The CDR3 is made up of 14 amino acids. CDR3 sequence reads: CASSLGGRGREQYV. The CDR3 coding sequence is TGCGCCAGCAGCTTGGGCGGCAGGGGGCGTGAGCAGTACGTC.

CDR3 bases: TGTGCCAGCTCCCAGGGGGGAGGCTCGTCCTACGAGCAGTACTTC. This codes for CASSQGGGSSYEQYF. The chain employs TRBV2 and TRBJ2-7; possible D gene TRBD1, 7 bases. V was shortened by 8 bases and J by 1 base, with 18 bases between the two germline ends. Germline-derived CDR1 and CDR2 are SNHLY and FYNNEI. CDR3 length: 15 amino acids.

CDR3 DNA sequence: TGTGCCAGCAGTCACCGTCGGGACATTAACTATGGCTACACCTTC. Translating gives CASSHRRDINYGYTF. The V call is TRBV7-9, the J call TRBJ1-2; D might be TRBD1 (6 bases). Trimming left V 6 bases short and J 1 base short, with 15 bases between. The germline V gene encodes CDR1 SEHNR and CDR2 FQNEAQ (reference sequence). CDR3 length: 15 amino acids.

This clonotype has ten or more counts. The chain joins TRBV7-3 to TRBJ1-1; D is unclear. Germline V gene lookup returns CDR1 SGHTA and CDR2 FQGTGA. Trimming took off 4 bases at V and 1 base at J, with 10 bases between the two ends. The CDR3 is made up of 14 amino acids. The CDR3 DNA sequence: TGTGCCAGCAGCTCGGACGGAGGGAACACTGAAGCTTTCTTT. Its protein is CASSSDGGNTEAFF.

Many counts were recorded for this clonotype. The chain has TRBV29-1 and TRBJ2-7; D perhaps matches TRBD2 (6 bases). Germline CDR1 and CDR2: SQVTM and ANQGSEA. V lost 7 bases, J lost 4 bases, and 20 bases lay in between. The CDR3 totals 14 residues. CDR3 protein: CSADEAGTLYEQYF. For the CDR3, the DNA is TGCAGCGCGGACGAAGCAGGGACTTTATACGAGCAGTACTTC.

This clonotype occurred many times. The chain uses TRBV12-3 or TRBV12-4 and TRBJ1-5; tentative D call: TRBD1 (5 bases). Trimming pared 5 bases from V and 1 base from J, leaving 15 bases between. This CDR3 is built from 16 residues. CDR3 coding DNA: TGTGCCAGCAGTCCCCGATGGGGCGGGAGCAATCAGCCCCAGCATTTT. This codes for CASSPRWGGSNQPQHF.

This chain links TRBV27 with TRBJ2-2; D is uncertain. This CDR3 has 14 residues. Germline values: CDR1 MNHEY, CDR2 SMNVEV (reference sequence). The V end was cut by 0 bases, the J end by 3 bases, with 5 bases between. CDR3 sequence: CASSLSSDTGELFF. Here the CDR3 DNA reads TGTGCCAGCAGTTTATCTTCAGACACCGGGGAGCTGTTTTTT.

In this sample, this clonotype turned up a few times. The J gene is TRBJ1-1, the V gene TRBV7-9; D is undetermined. Germline V gene data show CDR1 as SEHNR and CDR2 as FQNEAQ (reference sequence). The CDR3 spans 12 residues. V lost 3 bases and J lost 8, with 10 bases in between. CDR3 DNA: TGTGCCAGCAGCTTCCACGGCAGAGAAGCTTTCTTT. It specifies CASSFHGREAFF.

This clonotype appeared a few times. The rearrangement uses TRBV6-5 and TRBJ2-3; possibly TRBD2 for D (6 bases). V shed 2 bases and J shed 3 bases, with 18 bases lying between them. CDR3 length equals 17 residues. Germline CDR1 is MNHEY and CDR2 is SVGAGI. The CDR3 loop reads CASSYDRRGLVTDTQYF. CDR3 nucleotide sequence: TGTGCCAGCAGTTACGACCGTCGGGGGTTGGTAACAGATACGCAGTATTTT.

Ten or more counts support this clonotype. V is TRBV28 and J is TRBJ2-2, with 9 bases aligning to TRBD2. Trimming removed 5 bases from V and 10 bases from J; junction bases left unmatched: 8. The length of the CDR3 is 14 residues. Germline-derived CDR1 and CDR2 are MDHEN and SYDVKM. CDR3 bases: TGTGCCAGCAGTCCGGCGGGAGGGGGGCTGGAGCTGTTTTTT. It translates to CASSPAGGGLELFF.

This clonotype was recorded many times. This chain joins TRBV3-1 and TRBJ2-1; D gene unclear. The V gene's germline CDR1 is LGHDT and CDR2 YNNKEL (reference sequence). The V end lost 0 bases, the J end lost 1 base, and 7 bases lay between the germline ends. CDR3 length: 15 residues. The CDR3 bases are TGTGCCAGCAGCCAAGATCTACTTTCCTACAATGAGCAGTTCTTC. This sequence encodes CASSQDLLSYNEQFF.

In its sample, this clonotype was seen many times. The chain is built from TRBV7-8 and TRBJ2-1; D is uncertain. V was cut by 5 bases and J by 7 bases, with 12 bases left in between. The germline V gene encodes CDR1 SGHVS and CDR2 FQNEAQ. The length of the CDR3 is 13 residues. This chain's CDR3 is CASSASNGNEQFF. The CDR3 DNA reads as TGTGCCAGCAGCGCTTCGAATGGGAATGAGCAGTTCTTC.